This passage covers 10 T cell receptor beta chains from one sample sequenced in a study of T cell repertoires in cytomegalovirus infection. For these TCRs, the target antigens are not known. TCRdb re-called the reads with MiXCR, one entry per CDR3 protein. The sample gives a few hundred thousand distinct CDR3 sequences, roughly 29% of which show up once; 15% to 25% is in the top ten. The sequences come from cultured PBMCs, collected from culture after CMV antigen stimulation. These receptors all come from a human donor in good health (CMV status not recorded). Some clones in this sample may be carry-over from other donors' samples.

The rearrangement uses TRBV6-6 and TRBJ1-6; TRBD1 aligns across 8 bases. This CDR3 is 13 amino acids long. Trimming removed 6 bases from V and 10 bases from J; junction bases left unmatched: 5. Per germline, CDR1 MNHNY and CDR2 SVGAGI (reference sequence). CDR3 DNA sequence: TGTGCCAGCAGGGGACAGGAAATCTCACCCCTCCACTTT. Amino acid sequence: CASRGQEISPLHF.

The rearrangement links TRBV7-3 to TRBJ2-3, with D perhaps matching TRBD2 (5 bases). This CDR3 contains 13 residues. CDR1 is SGHTA, CDR2 FQGTGA, per germline. V was trimmed by 4 bases and J by 7 bases, leaving 12 bases between them. CDR3 region: CASSSGPGNTQYF. CDR3 bases: TGTGCCAGCAGCTCGGGCCCCGGGAATACGCAGTATTTT. Complete variable domain (other parts from reference TRBV7-3 and TRBJ2-3): GAGVSQTPSNKVTEKGKYVELRCDPISGHTALYWYRQSLGQGPEFLIYFQGTGAADDSGLPNDRFFAVRPEGSVSTLKIQRTERGDSAVYLCASSSGPGNTQYFGPGTRLTVL.

The chain joins TRBV4-3 to TRBJ1-2; no clear D. The CDR3 length is 15 residues. Trimming took off 0 bases at V and 4 bases at J, with 12 bases between the two ends. Germline V gene sequence: CDR1 LGHNA, CDR2 YSLEER. CDR3 nucleotide sequence: TGCGCCAGCAGCCAAGAGGAGGGCGAGATCTATGGCTACACCTTC. This sequence encodes CASSQEEGEIYGYTF.

This clonotype was seen only a few times. The rearrangement uses TRBV29-1 and TRBJ2-1, with a tentative D call TRBD1 (5 bases). V was cut by 4 bases and J by 0 bases, with 13 bases left in between. This CDR3 has 15 amino acids. Germline assignment: CDR1 SQVTM and CDR2 ANQGSEA. The CDR3 here is CSVGYRHSSYNEQFF. The CDR3 bases are TGCAGCGTTGGCTACAGGCATAGCTCCTACAATGAGCAGTTCTTC.

The sample holds a few counts of this clonotype. Here the CDR3 DNA reads TGTGCCAGTAGTATAGGCCGGCCAGACACTGAAGCTTTCTTT. Encoded protein: CASSIGRPDTEAFF. J is TRBJ1-1 and V is TRBV19; no firm D call. Trimming left V 1 base short and J 3 bases short, with 9 bases between. This CDR3 contains 14 residues. Germline V CDR1 and CDR2: LNHDA, SQIVND (reference sequence). Full variable domain (rest looked up from reference TRBV19 and TRBJ1-1): DGGITQSPKYLFRKEGQNVTLSCEQNLNHDAMYWYRQDPGQGLRLIYYSQIVNDFQKGDIAEGYSVSREKKESFPLTVTSAQKNPTAFYLCASSIGRPDTEAFFGQGTRLTVV.

This clonotype was detected a few times. V usage is TRBV20-1 and J usage is TRBJ2-3; D perhaps matches TRBD2 (6 bases). The CDR3 length is 17 residues. Germline V gene lookup returns CDR1 DFQATT and CDR2 SNEGSKA (reference sequence). Trimming shortened V by 1 base and J by 1 base, and 18 bases separated the two germline ends. CDR3 sequence: CSARGMGAGGGTDTQYF. CDR3 DNA sequence: TGCAGTGCTAGAGGGATGGGCGCCGGAGGGGGCACAGATACGCAGTATTTT.

This clonotype was observed a few times. The V gene is TRBV7-9, the J gene TRBJ1-6, with D possibly matching TRBD1 (5 bases). Germline CDR1 SEHNR, CDR2 FQNEAQ (reference sequence). The CDR3 totals 14 residues. Trimming removed 9 bases at V and 8 bases at J, with 17 bases between. CDR3 DNA sequence: TGTGCCAGTCGAGTGTCAGGGAAAGATTCACCCCTCCACTTT. This gives the protein CASRVSGKDSPLHF. Drawing the rest from reference TRBV7-9 and TRBJ1-6, the complete variable domain is DTGVSQNPRHKITKRGQNVTFRCDPISEHNRLYWYRQTLGQGPEFLTYFQNEAQLEKSRLLSDRFSAERPKGSFSTLEIQRTEQGDSAMYLCASRVSGKDSPLHFGNGTRLTVT.

This clonotype appeared many times. The V and J genes are TRBV7-9 and TRBJ2-7; TRBD1 matches 7 bases. Germline-derived CDR1 and CDR2 are SEHNR and FQNEAQ (reference sequence). This CDR3 has 15 amino acids. V lost 5 bases, J lost 6 bases, and 13 bases stayed unmatched. Here the CDR3 reads CASSPDFGQVGEQYF. As DNA, the CDR3 is TGTGCCAGCAGCCCCGACTTCGGACAGGTGGGCGAGCAGTACTTC.

This clonotype turned up a few times. The gene calls are TRBV7-9 and TRBJ2-4; the D gene is possibly TRBD2 (6 bases). Deletions cut 4 bases from V and 8 bases from J, with 21 bases between. Germline V gene lookup returns CDR1 SEHNR and CDR2 FQNEAQ (reference sequence). The CDR3 is 16 amino acids. Here the CDR3 DNA reads TGTGCCAGCAGCTACCTCCATGCGGGGAAGGCGGACATTCAGTACTTC. This translates into CASSYLHAGKADIQYF.

This clonotype has only a few counts. J is TRBJ2-1 and V is TRBV11-2; D is uncertain. V was clipped by 0 bases and J by 10 bases, with 13 bases between them. The germline CDR1 and CDR2 sequences are SGHAT and FQNNGV. CDR3 length: 14 amino acids. CDR3 in DNA: TGTGCCAGCAGCTTAGAGGTTATGGCTAGGGAGCAGTTCTTC. Translating gives CASSLEVMAREQFF.